The sequence of this T cell receptor (beta chain) was determined in a study of T cell repertoires in cytomegalovirus infection. Study overall: Through public TCR beta signatures, both CMV infection and matching HLA type were indicated.

Concerning this clonotype: Its antigen is undetermined.

Points from the study as a whole: It was HLA-C-restricted CMV-specific TCR beta clonotypes that dominated the response ex vivo.

TCRdb itself ran the reads through MiXCR, one entry per CDR3 protein. The repertoire holds around 900,000 distinct CDR3 sequences, with about 33% as singletons. V lost 2 bases to trimming and J lost 4 bases, with 11 bases between them. The germline gives CDR1 SGHVS, CDR2 FNYEAQ. This CDR3 contains 14 residues. The material sequenced was cultured CD8+ T cells from PBMCs, taken from culture after CMV antigen stimulation. The genes are TRBV7-6 and TRBJ2-5; TRBD2 is a possible D gene (6 bases). This receptor was obtained from a human donor in good health (CMV status not recorded). Some clones in this sample may be carry-over from other donors' samples. The CDR3 reads CASSLPGGAETQYF. The CDR3 coding sequence is TGTGCCAGCAGCTTACCCGGGGGTGCAGAGACCCAGTACTTC.